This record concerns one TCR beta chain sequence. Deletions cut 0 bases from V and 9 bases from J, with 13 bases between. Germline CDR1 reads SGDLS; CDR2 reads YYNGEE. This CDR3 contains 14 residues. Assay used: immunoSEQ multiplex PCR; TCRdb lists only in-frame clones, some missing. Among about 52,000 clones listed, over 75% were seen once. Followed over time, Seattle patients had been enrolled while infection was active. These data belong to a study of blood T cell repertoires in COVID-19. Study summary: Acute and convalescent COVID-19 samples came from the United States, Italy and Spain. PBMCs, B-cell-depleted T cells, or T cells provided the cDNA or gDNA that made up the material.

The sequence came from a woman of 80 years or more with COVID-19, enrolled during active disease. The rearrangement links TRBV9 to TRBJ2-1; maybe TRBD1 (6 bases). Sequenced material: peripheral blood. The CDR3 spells CASSVVGHPREQFF. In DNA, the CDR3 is TGTGCCAGCAGCGTAGTGGGACACCCCCGTGAGCAGTTCTTC.